A selection of T cell receptor beta chains follows, all from one sample in a study of shared clonotypes between healthy human individuals. Here immunoSEQ multiplex PCR was the method, and the copy in TCRdb shows in-frame clones only, minus some. Seen here are roughly 2.4 million clones, 95% observed once, and the top ten hold around 0.13%. Sequencing input: naive CD4+ T cells sorted from blood. The receptors come from a man aged 18 to 29 in good health. CDR3s include the opening cysteine and the closing phenylalanine or tryptophan. A D gene is named only where the DNA matches it firmly. Size tells how often a clone was seen (once, few, many) or the class of an expanded clone, and some rows leave it out.

14	TRBV7-6	NA	TRBJ2-3	NA	TGTGCCAGCAGCTTGGCCCGAGGGGCAGATACGCAGTATTTT	CASSLARGADTQYF
14	TRBV28	NA	TRBJ1-1	NA	TGTGCCAGCAGTTCCGAACGGAGGAACACTGAAGCTTTCTTT	CASSSERRNTEAFF
14	TRBV11-2	NA	TRBJ1-2	NA	TGTGCCAGCAGCTACTACAGAAATAACTATGGCTACACCTTC	CASSYYRNNYGYTF
15	TRBV2	TRBD1	TRBJ2-7	NA	TGTGCCAGCAGTGTAGGACAGGGAGGCTCCTACGAGCAGTACTTC	CASSVGQGGSYEQYF
13	TRBV6-4	TRBD1	TRBJ1-1	NA	TGTGCCAGCAGTAGACAGGGCAACACTGAAGCTTTCTTT	CASSRQGNTEAFF
14	TRBV7-9	NA	TRBJ2-7	NA	TGTGCCAGCAGCTTCCGGGGTGGGGACTACGAGCAGTACTTC	CASSFRGGDYEQYF
14	TRBV10-3	NA	TRBJ1-3	NA	TGTGCCATCTCCCCCCCAGGGTCTGGAAACACCATATATTTT	CAISPPGSGNTIYF
16	TRBV6-5	NA	TRBJ2-2	NA	TGTGCCAGCAGTTACTCGCGGGTATCGAACACCGGGGAGCTGTTTTTT	CASSYSRVSNTGELFF
17	TRBV7-8	NA	TRBJ1-3	NA	TGTGCCAGCAGCTTATCCGGTGGCAGGGGCACTGGAAACACCATATATTTT	CASSLSGGRGTGNTIYF
12	TRBV10-3	NA	TRBJ1-2	once	TGTGCCATCACCAAGGACAGCTATGGCTACACCTTC	CAITKDSYGYTF
16	TRBV18	TRBD1	TRBJ1-3	NA	TGTGCCAGCGTTCGTGGACAGGGAGTCCCTGGAAACACCATATATTTT	CASVRGQGVPGNTIYF
15	TRBV5-4	TRBD1	TRBJ2-5	NA	TGTGCCAGCAGCTCGGGGGACAGGAGGCAAGAGACCCAGTACTTC	CASSSGDRRQETQYF
12	TRBV5-1	NA	TRBJ1-4	NA	TGCGCCAGCAGCCGGGATTACGAAAAACTGTTTTTT	CASSRDYEKLFF
12	TRBV30	NA	TRBJ1-2	NA	TGTGCCTGGCAGACAGTGAACTATGGCTACACCTTC	CAWQTVNYGYTF
17	TRBV27	TRBD1	TRBJ2-7	NA	TGTGCCAGCAGTTTAGGGACAGGAAGAGTCGGGTCCTACGAGCAGTACTTC	CASSLGTGRVGSYEQYF
13	TRBV2	NA	TRBJ2-2	NA	TGTGCCAGCAGACAGGATTACACCGGGGAGCTGTTTTTT	CASRQDYTGELFF
13	TRBV6-5	NA	TRBJ1-3	NA	TGTGCCAGCAGTCGTCGACAGGGAAACACCATATATTTT	CASSRRQGNTIYF
12	TRBV10-3	NA	TRBJ2-7	NA	TGTGCCACCGCGGACAGTAACTACGAGCAGTACTTC	CATADSNYEQYF
16	TRBV2	TRBD1	TRBJ1-2	NA	TGTGCCAGCAGTACCCCCTTAACAGGGGGAGGTTATGGCTACACCTTC	CASSTPLTGGGYGYTF
13	TRBV6-5	TRBD1	TRBJ2-7	NA	TGTGCCAGCAGTCCGACAGGGAGATACGAGCAGTACTTC	CASSPTGRYEQYF
12	TRBV11-2	NA	TRBJ1-1	NA	TGTGCCAGCAGCTTAGGGGGAAGTTTAGCTTTCTTT	CASSLGGSLAFF
15	TRBV19	TRBD2	TRBJ2-5	NA	TGTGCCAGTGGGACTAGCGGGGGGGCCTGGGAGACCCAGTACTTC	CASGTSGGAWETQYF
16	TRBV27	NA	TRBJ2-3	NA	TGTGCCAGCAGTCTGTCTTATCTAGTTAGCACAGATACGCAGTATTTT	CASSLSYLVSTDTQYF
14	TRBV2	NA	TRBJ1-5	few	TGTGCCAGCAGTGAAACTGGGAGCAATCAGCCCCAGCATTTT	CASSETGSNQPQHF
12	TRBV27	NA	TRBJ1-5	once	TGTGCCAGCACCAGGAGGCATCAGCCCCAGCATTTT	CASTRRHQPQHF
15	TRBV30	TRBD2	TRBJ2-7	NA	TGTGCCTGGAGTGTGCGGAGCGGGAGGTCCTACGAGCAGTACTTC	CAWSVRSGRSYEQYF
13	TRBV27	TRBD2	TRBJ2-7	once	TGTGCCAGCCGCGGCGGGGGGGCCTACGAGCAGTACTTC	CASRGGGAYEQYF
15	TRBV18	TRBD2	TRBJ2-7	NA	TGTGCCAGCTCACCACCGTCGGGAGGCACCTACGAGCAGTACTTC	CASSPPSGGTYEQYF
16	TRBV7-2	TRBD1	TRBJ2-5	NA	TGTGCCAGCAGCCTCTACCCGGGACAGATGCAAGAGACCCAGTACTTC	CASSLYPGQMQETQYF
16	TRBV2	NA	TRBJ1-1	NA	TGTGCCAGCAGTGTGGCTTCGACAAATATGAACACTGAAGCTTTCTTT	CASSVASTNMNTEAFF
15	TRBV5-1	TRBD2	TRBJ2-5	once	TGCGCCAGCAGCTTAAGCGGGGGGGCTTTTGAGACCCAGTACTTC	CASSLSGGAFETQYF
12	TRBV6-5	NA	TRBJ2-5	NA	TGTGCCAGCGGCAATCTGGGAGAGACCCAGTACTTC	CASGNLGETQYF
14	TRBV5-4	NA	TRBJ1-2	NA	TGTGCCAGCAGCTCGGACAGTGCATACTATGGCTACACCTTC	CASSSDSAYYGYTF
13	TRBV6-6	NA	TRBJ2-3	NA	TGTGCCAGCAGTCCTTCGGGGGAAGATACGCAGTATTTT	CASSPSGEDTQYF
15	TRBV5-1	NA	TRBJ2-1	NA	TGCGCCAGCAGCTTGGAGGGGGGCACTTACAATGAGCAGTTCTTC	CASSLEGGTYNEQFF
14	TRBV18	NA	TRBJ1-1	NA	TGTGCCAGCTCACTCTCACAGACAGCCACTGAAGCTTTCTTT	CASSLSQTATEAFF
15	TRBV4-3	TRBD1	TRBJ2-7	NA	TGCGCCAGCAGCCAAGATAACAGGGGTCCCTACGAGCAGTACTTC	CASSQDNRGPYEQYF
14	TRBV2	NA	TRBJ1-2	NA	TGTGCCAGCAGTCGGGACCCCACTAACTATGGCTACACCTTC	CASSRDPTNYGYTF
15	TRBV5-1	TRBD1	TRBJ1-2	NA	TGCGCCAGCAGCTCCGGGACAGTAAAGTCCTATGGCTACACCTTC	CASSSGTVKSYGYTF
15	TRBV5-4	NA	TRBJ1-6	NA	TGTGCCAGCAGCTTAAAGGGCTCCTATAATTCACCCCTCCACTTT	CASSLKGSYNSPLHF
15	TRBV27	NA	TRBJ2-7	NA	TGTGCCAGCAGTAGAGGGGCGCTAAACTCCTACGAGCAGTACTTC	CASSRGALNSYEQYF
15	TRBV6-5	NA	TRBJ1-6	NA	TGTGCCAGCAGTTACGACCAGAACTATAATTCACCCCTCCACTTT	CASSYDQNYNSPLHF
17	TRBV9	NA	TRBJ2-2	NA	TGTGCCAGCAGCGCGTTCGGAGGGGGGCCTCGGACCGGGGAGCTGTTTTTT	CASSAFGGGPRTGELFF
14	TRBV18	TRBD1	TRBJ2-7	NA	TGTGCCAGCACACCATTGGACAGGGCCTACGAGCAGTACTTC	CASTPLDRAYEQYF
15	TRBV28	TRBD2	TRBJ2-7	NA	TGTGCCAGCAGTTCTACTGGACTAGCCTTCTACGAGCAGTACTTC	CASSSTGLAFYEQYF
12	TRBV6-1	NA	TRBJ2-7	NA	TGTGCCACCGGACGGATGACCTACGAGCAGTACTTC	CATGRMTYEQYF
15	TRBV5-4	NA	TRBJ2-2	NA	TGTGCCAGCAGCTTGGTTGGACTAAACACCGGGGAGCTGTTTTTT	CASSLVGLNTGELFF
14	TRBV5-1	TRBD1	TRBJ1-1	NA	TGCGCCAGCAGCCCGACAGGGGTATTCACTGAAGCTTTCTTT	CASSPTGVFTEAFF
14	TRBV7-9	NA	TRBJ1-1	NA	TGTGCCAGCAGCTTGTCTACACCGAACACTGAAGCTTTCTTT	CASSLSTPNTEAFF
15	TRBV10-1	NA	TRBJ2-3	NA	TGCGCCAGCAGTGAGTCGCGGGACTTCACAGATACGCAGTATTTT	CASSESRDFTDTQYF
14	TRBV27	NA	TRBJ2-7	NA	TGTGCCAGCAGTAAAGAACGACCCTCCCACGAGCAGTACTTC	CASSKERPSHEQYF
14	TRBV7-9	NA	TRBJ1-5	NA	TGTGCCAGCAGCTCCACCGGCACCAATCAGCCCCAGCATTTT	CASSSTGTNQPQHF
13	TRBV2	TRBD2	TRBJ2-2	NA	TGTGCCAGCACGGCGGGGGAGGGCGGGGAGCTGTTTTTT	CASTAGEGGELFF